This entry lists 25 T cell receptor beta chains sequenced from one sample in a study of pediatric ulcerative colitis. Rectal tissue came from one to two pinch biopsies taken at colonoscopy. TCRdb keeps only in-frame clones here, not all; method: immunoSEQ multiplex PCR. The sample lists tens of thousands of clones; 75% were seen once. Sequencing was performed on gut tissue. These receptors originate from a boy under 18 with severe ulcerative colitis.

The genes are TRBV5-1 and TRBJ1-1; 10 nucleotides agree with TRBD1. Per germline, CDR1 SGHRS and CDR2 YFSETQ. The V gene end was trimmed by 4 bases and the J gene end by 5 bases; junction bases not matched to a gene: 5. The CDR3 runs 14 residues. The CDR3 sequence: CASSETGGRTEAFF. The CDR3 nucleotides read TGCGCCAGCAGCGAGACAGGGGGCCGGACTGAAGCTTTCTTT.

The chain employs TRBV5-4 and TRBJ2-3; D possibly corresponds to TRBD2 (6 bases). The V end lost 4 bases, the J end lost 1 base, and 16 bases lay between the germline ends. Per the germline V gene, CDR1 is SGHNT and CDR2 is YYREEE (reference sequence). The CDR3 runs 16 residues. The CDR3, as DNA: TGTGCCAGCAGCGGCGGGGTGGGCACAGGCACAGATACGCAGTATTTT. Translated: CASSGGVGTGTDTQYF.

This chain uses TRBV5-4 with TRBJ2-7; the D gene is possibly TRBD1 (6 bases). The V gene lost 1 base and the J gene lost 3 bases, with 11 bases spanning the gap. The CDR3 is 14 residues long. CDR1 is SGHNT and CDR2 is YYREEE in the germline V gene (reference sequence). The CDR3 is CASSLQGTNYEQYF. The CDR3 nucleotides are TGTGCCAGCAGCTTGCAGGGGACGAACTACGAGCAGTACTTC. Full variable domain (outside the CDR3, taken from reference TRBV5-4 and TRBJ2-7): ETGVTQSPTHLIKTRGQQVTLRCSSQSGHNTVSWYQQALGQGPQFIFQYYREEENGRGNFPPRFSGLQFPNYSSELNVNALELDDSALYLCASSLQGTNYEQYFGPGTRLTVT.

J is TRBJ1-4 and V is TRBV6-1, with TRBD1 matching 8 bases. Per the germline V gene, CDR1 is MNHNS and CDR2 is SASEGT. The CDR3 loop spans 15 amino acids. The J segment lost 8 bases and the V segment lost 4 bases, leaving 9 bases of the junction unmatched. The DNA of the CDR3 is TGTGCCAGCAGTGCGAGCGGACAGGGAGCCGAAAAACTGTTTTTT. It encodes CASSASGQGAEKLFF.

Within the sample, this clone is medium-sized (0.01 to 0.1%). Here the CDR3 reads CASSIKGTDTQYF. The DNA for the CDR3 is TGTGCCAGTAGTATAAAGGGCACAGATACGCAGTATTTT. This chain uses TRBV19 with TRBJ2-3; D gene ambiguous. Germline V lookup: CDR1 LNHDA, CDR2 SQIVND (reference sequence). The CDR3 spans 13 residues. V was pared by 2 bases and J by 1 base, with 4 bases between.

The chain couples TRBV11-3 to TRBJ2-1, with 7 positions matching TRBD2. Germline lookup yields CDR1 SGHNT and CDR2 YENEEA. CDR3 length equals 15 residues. J was trimmed by 5 bases and V by 5 bases; bases with no gene match: 9. CDR3 nucleotides: TGTGCCAGCAGCATCACCGGGACTACAGACAATGAGCAGTTCTTC. It encodes CASSITGTTDNEQFF. Together with reference TRBV11-3 and TRBJ2-1, the CDR3 gives the full variable domain: EAGVVQSPRYKIIEKKQPVAFWCNPISGHNTLYWYLQNLGQGPELLIRYENEEAVDDSQLPKDRFSAERLKGVDSTLKIQPAELGDSAVYLCASSITGTTDNEQFFGPGTRLTVL.

This sequence joins TRBV4-1 and TRBJ2-3, with a possible D match to TRBD1 (5 bases). Germline CDR1 and CDR2: MGHRA and YSYEKL. The CDR3 sequence is 13 residues long. V lost 0 bases and J 10 bases, leaving 11 bases between the germline ends. CDR3 bases: TGCGCCAGCAGCCAAGATGGGGCAACCGCGCAGTATTTT. It yields the protein CASSQDGATAQYF.

This chain uses TRBV14 with TRBJ2-1; perhaps TRBD2 as D (7 bases). The V gene lost 1 base and the J gene lost 4 bases, with 11 bases spanning the gap. This CDR3 is 15 amino acids long. Germline assignment: CDR1 SGHDN and CDR2 FVKESK. CDR3 nucleotide sequence: TGTGCCAGCAGCCAAGGGGCGGGGGCTTACAATGAGCAGTTCTTC. Its protein product is CASSQGAGAYNEQFF. Full variable domain (remainder filled in from reference TRBV14 and TRBJ2-1): EAGVTQFPSHSVIEKGQTVTLRCDPISGHDNLYWYRRVMGKEIKFLLHFVKESKQDESGMPNNRFLAERTGGTYSTLKVQPAELEDSGVYFCASSQGAGAYNEQFFGPGTRLTVL.

The chain joins TRBV4-1 to TRBJ1-2; no clear D gene. This CDR3 spans 16 amino acids. Trimming removed 0 bases at V and 4 bases at J, with 15 bases between. Germline CDR1 MGHRA, CDR2 YSYEKL. In DNA, the CDR3 is TGCGCCAGCAGCCAAGAGAAATTGGAAGTGGGCTATGGCTACACCTTC. This codes for CASSQEKLEVGYGYTF.

The genes are TRBV9 and TRBJ1-2, with D uncertain. Germline loops: CDR1 SGDLS, CDR2 YYNGEE. The CDR3 has 13 amino acids. The V end lost 4 bases, the J end lost 4 bases, and 11 bases lay between the germline ends. The CDR3 is CASSNYDTYGYTF. For the CDR3, the DNA is TGTGCCAGCAGCAATTATGACACCTATGGCTACACCTTC. The entire variable domain, with the rest obtained from reference TRBV9 and TRBJ1-2, is as follows: DSGVTQTPKHLITATGQRVTLRCSPRSGDLSVYWYQQSLDQGLQFLIQYYNGEERAKGNILERFSAQQFPDLHSELNLSSLELGDSALYFCASSNYDTYGYTFGSGTRLTVV.

This clone was counted between two and nine times. The chain links TRBV19 to TRBJ1-1, with 8 positions matching TRBD1. The V segment lost 4 bases and the J segment 1 base; nucleotides outside the gene matches: 8. CDR3 length equals 16 residues. The germline gives CDR1 LNHDA, CDR2 SQIVND (reference sequence). The CDR3 DNA follows: TGTGCCAGTAGTAAGAGGACAGGGACAGCGAACACTGAAGCTTTCTTT. It is translated as CASSKRTGTANTEAFF.

DNA of the CDR3: TGTGCCAGCAGCAGGACAGGGATAACTTTCTTT. Encoded protein: CASSRTGITFF. The rearrangement joins TRBV2 to TRBJ1-1; 8 bases fit TRBD1. Germline-derived CDR1 and CDR2 are SNHLY and FYNNEI. With 6 bases clipped from V and 12 bases from J, the junction kept 6 bases outside the gene matches. The CDR3 is 11 residues long. The variable domain in full, completed from reference TRBV2 and TRBJ1-1, reads EPEVTQTPSHQVTQMGQEVILRCVPISNHLYFYWYRQILGQKVEFLVSFYNNEISEKSEIFDDQFSVERPDGSNFTLKIRSTKLEDSAMYFCASSRTGITFFGQGTRLTVV.

The chain joins TRBV7-8 to TRBJ2-3, with TRBD1 matching over 9 bases. CDR3 length equals 15 residues. Germline assignment: CDR1 SGHVS and CDR2 FQNEAQ. V dropped 3 bases and J dropped 5; count of bases not matched to a gene: 6. CDR3 coding DNA: TGTGCCAGCAGCTTCGACAGGGGGGTAGGAGATACGCAGTATTTT. Protein product: CASSFDRGVGDTQYF. The full variable domain, its missing parts supplied by reference TRBV7-8 and TRBJ2-3, is GAGVSQSPRYKVAKRGQDVALRCDPISGHVSLFWYQQALGQGPEFLTYFQNEAQLDKSGLPSDRFFAERPEGSVSTLKIQRTQQEDSAVYLCASSFDRGVGDTQYFGPGTRLTVL.

The gene calls are TRBV6-1 and TRBJ2-7; 11 nucleotides line up with TRBD1. The CDR3 totals 15 residues. Germline trimming cut 6 bases from V and 3 bases from J; bases unmatched to any gene: 7. Germline CDR1 is MNHNS and CDR2 is SASEGT. This chain's CDR3 is CASSPAGTGGYEQYF. The CDR3 DNA is TGTGCCAGCAGCCCTGCCGGGACAGGGGGCTACGAGCAGTACTTC.

The chain couples TRBV28 to TRBJ1-2; D gene ambiguous. The CDR3 has 14 amino acids. Germline V gives CDR1 MDHEN, CDR2 SYDVKM. The V end was cut by 4 bases, the J end by 3 bases, with 12 bases between. In DNA form, the CDR3 reads TGTGCCAGCAGTTCTCCTCAACGGGACTATGGCTACACCTTC. This sequence encodes CASSSPQRDYGYTF.

The V call is TRBV4-2, the J call TRBJ1-2, with TRBD1 as a possible D gene (5 bases). The CDR3 runs to 15 residues. V gave up 1 base and J gave up 0 bases, with 9 bases separating them. The V gene's germline CDR1 is LGHNA and CDR2 YNFKEQ. CDR3 sequence (DNA): TGTGCCAGCAGCCAAGGCCAGGGTACTAACTATGGCTACACCTTC. Amino acid sequence: CASSQGQGTNYGYTF.

This rearrangement joins TRBV15 to TRBJ2-5, with TRBD2 as a possible D gene (7 bases). Germline V CDR1 and CDR2: LNHNV, YYDKDF (reference sequence). This CDR3 is built from 14 residues. V was shortened by 8 bases and J by 1 base, with 14 bases between the two germline ends. CDR3 in DNA: TGTGCCACCTCGAATCGGGGGGCCCAAGAGACCCAGTACTTC. Its translation is CATSNRGAQETQYF.

The sample holds a few counts of this clone. CDR3 protein: CASTTGTGSYNEQFF. The CDR3 DNA reads as TGTGCCAGCACTACGGGGACAGGGTCCTACAATGAGCAGTTCTTC. The chain uses TRBV7-9 and TRBJ2-1; TRBD1 matches at 9 bases. This CDR3 region has 15 residues. With V trimmed by 7 bases and J by 1 base, 5 bases remained unmatched. The germline V gene has CDR1 SEHNR and CDR2 FQNEAQ (reference sequence).

In its sample, this clone was seen a few times. This rearrangement joins TRBV5-4 to TRBJ1-2, with D unclear. The germline V gene has CDR1 SGHNT and CDR2 YYREEE (reference sequence). Trimming removed 4 bases from V and 3 bases from J, with 16 bases in between. The CDR3 is 15 amino acids. CDR3 coding DNA: TGTGCCAGCAGCGCGAATGGACGCAAAGACTATGGCTACACCTTC. Protein product: CASSANGRKDYGYTF.

The chain uses TRBV7-9 and TRBJ1-2; D not certain. Trimming shortened V by 5 bases and J by 0 bases, and 7 bases separated the two germline ends. The CDR3 is 13 amino acids. Germline assignment: CDR1 SEHNR and CDR2 FQNEAQ (reference sequence). The CDR3 bases are TGTGCCAGCAGCGCCTCCGCTAACTATGGCTACACCTTC. Translating gives CASSASANYGYTF. Filled out from reference TRBV7-9 and TRBJ1-2, the complete variable domain reads DTGVSQNPRHKITKRGQNVTFRCDPISEHNRLYWYRQTLGQGPEFLTYFQNEAQLEKSRLLSDRFSAERPKGSFSTLEIQRTEQGDSAMYLCASSASANYGYTFGSGTRLTVV.

V and J are TRBV13 and TRBJ1-2; 7 bases are shared with TRBD1. V shed 5 bases, J shed 3 bases, and the junction held 6 bases outside the gene matches. The CDR3 extends over 14 amino acids. The germline V gene has CDR1 PRHDT and CDR2 FYEKMQ (reference sequence). CDR3 amino acids: CASSNTGVDYGYTF. For the CDR3, the DNA is TGTGCCAGCAGCAACACAGGGGTCGACTATGGCTACACCTTC.

This chain joins TRBV11-2 and TRBJ1-2; the D is unclear. The V and J ends lost 1 base and 2 bases respectively, with 11 bases between them. CDR3 size: 15 residues. The germline V gene has CDR1 SGHAT and CDR2 FQNNGV. CDR3 loop: CASSLVLATNYGYTF. Here the CDR3 DNA reads TGTGCCAGCAGCTTAGTATTAGCCACCAACTATGGCTACACCTTC. Filled out from reference TRBV11-2 and TRBJ1-2, the complete variable domain reads EAGVAQSPRYKIIEKRQSVAFWCNPISGHATLYWYQQILGQGPKLLIQFQNNGVVDDSQLPKDRFSAERLKGVDSTLKIQPAKLEDSAVYLCASSLVLATNYGYTFGSGTRLTVV.

This chain uses TRBV5-4 with TRBJ1-1; 8 bases map to TRBD1. CDR1 SGHNT and CDR2 YYREEE come from the germline V gene (reference sequence). Trimming removed 4 bases from V and 1 base from J; junction bases left unmatched: 9. This CDR3 is built from 16 residues. The CDR3 sequence is CASSPESRGRNTEAFF. CDR3 in DNA: TGTGCCAGCAGCCCTGAAAGCAGGGGGCGGAACACTGAAGCTTTCTTT.

This clone was recorded a few times. The rearrangement joins TRBV9 to TRBJ1-1; D is possibly TRBD1 (6 bases). This CDR3 has 13 amino acids. Trimming took 1 base from V and 4 from J, leaving 8 bases between them. The germline gives CDR1 SGDLS, CDR2 YYNGEE. The CDR3 region has the DNA TGTGCCAGCAGCGTAAGGGGGGGCACTGAAGCTTTCTTT. Its protein is CASSVRGGTEAFF.

This clone was found once. V and J are TRBV28 and TRBJ2-3; 13 nucleotides match TRBD2. V trimming: 2 bases; J trimming: 6 bases; junction bases outside the gene matches: 2. Per the germline V gene, CDR1 is MDHEN and CDR2 is SYDVKM. The CDR3 covers 15 residues. The CDR3 sequence is CASSLRLAGGDTQYF. CDR3 nucleotide sequence: TGTGCCAGCAGTTTACGACTAGCGGGGGGTGATACGCAGTATTTT.